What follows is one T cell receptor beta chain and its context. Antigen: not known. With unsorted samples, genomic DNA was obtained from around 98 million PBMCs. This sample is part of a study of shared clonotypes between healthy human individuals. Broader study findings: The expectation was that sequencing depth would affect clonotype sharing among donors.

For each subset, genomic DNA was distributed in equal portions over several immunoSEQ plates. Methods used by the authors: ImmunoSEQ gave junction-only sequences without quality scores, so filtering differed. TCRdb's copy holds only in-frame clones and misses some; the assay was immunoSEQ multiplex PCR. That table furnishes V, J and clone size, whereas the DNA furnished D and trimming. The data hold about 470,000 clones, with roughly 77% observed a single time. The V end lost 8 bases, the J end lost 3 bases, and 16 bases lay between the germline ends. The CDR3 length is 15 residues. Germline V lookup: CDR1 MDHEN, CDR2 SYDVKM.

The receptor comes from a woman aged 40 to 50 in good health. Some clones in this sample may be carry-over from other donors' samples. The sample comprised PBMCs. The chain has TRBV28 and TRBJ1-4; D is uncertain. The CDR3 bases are TGTGCCAGCCAGGTGTCGGGGAAGGCTAATGAAAAACTGTTTTTT. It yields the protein CASQVSGKANEKLFF.